A selection of T cell receptor beta chains follows, all from one sample in a study of blood T cell repertoires in COVID-19. The protocol was immunoSEQ multiplex PCR, while the TCRdb copy is restricted to in-frame clones and leaves out a portion. The sample carries about 200,000 clones, around 85% recorded once. Sequenced input: peripheral blood. All receptors derive from a woman in her sixties or seventies with acute or convalescent COVID-19. CDR3s include the opening cysteine and the closing phenylalanine or tryptophan. D genes are given only for firm matches. Size is omitted from some rows. Given values are once, few, many or a class for expanded clones.

D: TRBD1
V: TRBV6-5
J: TRBJ2-6
size: .
DNA: TGTGCCAGCGGGACAGACGCCAACGTCCTGACTTTC
CDR3: CASGTDANVLTF

D: .
V: TRBV7-2
J: TRBJ1-2
size: .
DNA: TGTGCCAGCAGCTTAGGACCAGGGAACTATGGCTACACCTTC
CDR3: CASSLGPGNYGYTF

D: TRBD1
V: TRBV7-8
J: TRBJ1-3
size: .
DNA: TGTGCCAGCAGCTTAGTACCAGGGGGCGCGGGAAACACCATATATTTT
CDR3: CASSLVPGGAGNTIYF

D: .
V: TRBV6-5
J: TRBJ1-2
size: few
DNA: TGTGCCAGCAGATCCGTCGACAGGAGTTATGGCTACACCTTC
CDR3: CASRSVDRSYGYTF

D: TRBD1
V: TRBV3-1/TRBV3-2
J: TRBJ2-1
size: .
DNA: TGTGCCAGCAGCCAAGGCAGGGGGCTCCACAATGAGCAGTTCTTC
CDR3: CASSQGRGLHNEQFF

D: TRBD2
V: TRBV11-1
J: TRBJ2-7
size: once
DNA: TGTGCCAGCAGCTTAGGAAGTCTAGCGGGAGACTACGAGCAGTACTTC
CDR3: CASSLGSLAGDYEQYF

D: TRBD1
V: TRBV5-6
J: TRBJ2-1
size: .
DNA: TGTGCCAGCAGGGAACGACAGGGGCGATACAATGAGCAGTTCTTC
CDR3: CASRERQGRYNEQFF

D: .
V: TRBV9
J: TRBJ1-1
size: few
DNA: TGTGCCAGCAGCGTAGCAGGGCAGATGAACACTGAAGCTTTCTTT
CDR3: CASSVAGQMNTEAFF

D: .
V: TRBV14
J: TRBJ1-6
size: few
DNA: TGTGCCAGCAGCCAAGGGGCAGTAAATTCACCCCTCCACTTT
CDR3: CASSQGAVNSPLHF

D: TRBD1
V: TRBV9
J: TRBJ2-7
size: once
DNA: TGTGCCAGCAGCGTAGCGGGACAGTCTTACGAGCAGTACTTC
CDR3: CASSVAGQSYEQYF

D: TRBD2
V: TRBV11-2
J: TRBJ2-7
size: .
DNA: TGTGCCAGCAGCTTAGATGGGCCTCCTAGCGGGCCTTACTACGAGCAGTACTTC
CDR3: CASSLDGPPSGPYYEQYF

D: .
V: TRBV29-1
J: TRBJ2-1
size: .
DNA: TGCAGCGTAGGAGCGGCCTTCAATGAGCAGTTCTTC
CDR3: CSVGAAFNEQFF

D: TRBD2
V: TRBV5-1
J: TRBJ2-7
size: .
DNA: TGCGCCAGCAGCTTGGCGGGAGGGGACTACGAGCAGTACTTC
CDR3: CASSLAGGDYEQYF

D: TRBD1
V: TRBV9
J: TRBJ1-6
size: once
DNA: TGTGCCAGCAGCGTAGACGGGGGACAGGGGGTTTCACCCCTCCACTTT
CDR3: CASSVDGGQGVSPLHF

D: TRBD2
V: TRBV9
J: TRBJ2-7
size: .
DNA: TGTGCCAGCAGCGTAGAGGAGGGAGGGCCCTCCGAGCAGTACTTC
CDR3: CASSVEEGGPSEQYF

D: TRBD1
V: TRBV18
J: TRBJ2-6
size: .
DNA: TGTGCCAGCTCACCTGAAGACAGGGGTGTTTCTGGGGCCAACGTCCTGACTTTC
CDR3: CASSPEDRGVSGANVLTF

D: .
V: TRBV18
J: TRBJ1-4
size: .
DNA: TGTGCCAGCTCACCCCCGGGAAGGGAAAAACTGTTTTTT
CDR3: CASSPPGREKLFF